Below, one T cell receptor beta chain is given with its context. The length of the CDR3 is 15 residues. Germline V CDR1 and CDR2: SGHTA, FQGTGA. The V segment lost 2 bases and the J segment 11 bases; nucleotides outside the gene matches: 11. Only in-frame clones appear in the TCRdb table, and some are missing; sequencing was by immunoSEQ multiplex PCR. The sample holds approximately 68,000 clones, roughly nine tenths seen once. The data stem from a study of blood T cell repertoires in COVID-19. Sequenced: peripheral blood. This sequence joins TRBV7-3 and TRBJ2-1; 8 nucleotides align to TRBD2. The clonotype comes from a man aged 45-65 years with active COVID-19. The CDR3 is CASSLGTSRSNQQFF. DNA of the CDR3: TGTGCCAGCAGCTTAGGGACTAGTAGGTCAAATCAGCAGTTCTTC.